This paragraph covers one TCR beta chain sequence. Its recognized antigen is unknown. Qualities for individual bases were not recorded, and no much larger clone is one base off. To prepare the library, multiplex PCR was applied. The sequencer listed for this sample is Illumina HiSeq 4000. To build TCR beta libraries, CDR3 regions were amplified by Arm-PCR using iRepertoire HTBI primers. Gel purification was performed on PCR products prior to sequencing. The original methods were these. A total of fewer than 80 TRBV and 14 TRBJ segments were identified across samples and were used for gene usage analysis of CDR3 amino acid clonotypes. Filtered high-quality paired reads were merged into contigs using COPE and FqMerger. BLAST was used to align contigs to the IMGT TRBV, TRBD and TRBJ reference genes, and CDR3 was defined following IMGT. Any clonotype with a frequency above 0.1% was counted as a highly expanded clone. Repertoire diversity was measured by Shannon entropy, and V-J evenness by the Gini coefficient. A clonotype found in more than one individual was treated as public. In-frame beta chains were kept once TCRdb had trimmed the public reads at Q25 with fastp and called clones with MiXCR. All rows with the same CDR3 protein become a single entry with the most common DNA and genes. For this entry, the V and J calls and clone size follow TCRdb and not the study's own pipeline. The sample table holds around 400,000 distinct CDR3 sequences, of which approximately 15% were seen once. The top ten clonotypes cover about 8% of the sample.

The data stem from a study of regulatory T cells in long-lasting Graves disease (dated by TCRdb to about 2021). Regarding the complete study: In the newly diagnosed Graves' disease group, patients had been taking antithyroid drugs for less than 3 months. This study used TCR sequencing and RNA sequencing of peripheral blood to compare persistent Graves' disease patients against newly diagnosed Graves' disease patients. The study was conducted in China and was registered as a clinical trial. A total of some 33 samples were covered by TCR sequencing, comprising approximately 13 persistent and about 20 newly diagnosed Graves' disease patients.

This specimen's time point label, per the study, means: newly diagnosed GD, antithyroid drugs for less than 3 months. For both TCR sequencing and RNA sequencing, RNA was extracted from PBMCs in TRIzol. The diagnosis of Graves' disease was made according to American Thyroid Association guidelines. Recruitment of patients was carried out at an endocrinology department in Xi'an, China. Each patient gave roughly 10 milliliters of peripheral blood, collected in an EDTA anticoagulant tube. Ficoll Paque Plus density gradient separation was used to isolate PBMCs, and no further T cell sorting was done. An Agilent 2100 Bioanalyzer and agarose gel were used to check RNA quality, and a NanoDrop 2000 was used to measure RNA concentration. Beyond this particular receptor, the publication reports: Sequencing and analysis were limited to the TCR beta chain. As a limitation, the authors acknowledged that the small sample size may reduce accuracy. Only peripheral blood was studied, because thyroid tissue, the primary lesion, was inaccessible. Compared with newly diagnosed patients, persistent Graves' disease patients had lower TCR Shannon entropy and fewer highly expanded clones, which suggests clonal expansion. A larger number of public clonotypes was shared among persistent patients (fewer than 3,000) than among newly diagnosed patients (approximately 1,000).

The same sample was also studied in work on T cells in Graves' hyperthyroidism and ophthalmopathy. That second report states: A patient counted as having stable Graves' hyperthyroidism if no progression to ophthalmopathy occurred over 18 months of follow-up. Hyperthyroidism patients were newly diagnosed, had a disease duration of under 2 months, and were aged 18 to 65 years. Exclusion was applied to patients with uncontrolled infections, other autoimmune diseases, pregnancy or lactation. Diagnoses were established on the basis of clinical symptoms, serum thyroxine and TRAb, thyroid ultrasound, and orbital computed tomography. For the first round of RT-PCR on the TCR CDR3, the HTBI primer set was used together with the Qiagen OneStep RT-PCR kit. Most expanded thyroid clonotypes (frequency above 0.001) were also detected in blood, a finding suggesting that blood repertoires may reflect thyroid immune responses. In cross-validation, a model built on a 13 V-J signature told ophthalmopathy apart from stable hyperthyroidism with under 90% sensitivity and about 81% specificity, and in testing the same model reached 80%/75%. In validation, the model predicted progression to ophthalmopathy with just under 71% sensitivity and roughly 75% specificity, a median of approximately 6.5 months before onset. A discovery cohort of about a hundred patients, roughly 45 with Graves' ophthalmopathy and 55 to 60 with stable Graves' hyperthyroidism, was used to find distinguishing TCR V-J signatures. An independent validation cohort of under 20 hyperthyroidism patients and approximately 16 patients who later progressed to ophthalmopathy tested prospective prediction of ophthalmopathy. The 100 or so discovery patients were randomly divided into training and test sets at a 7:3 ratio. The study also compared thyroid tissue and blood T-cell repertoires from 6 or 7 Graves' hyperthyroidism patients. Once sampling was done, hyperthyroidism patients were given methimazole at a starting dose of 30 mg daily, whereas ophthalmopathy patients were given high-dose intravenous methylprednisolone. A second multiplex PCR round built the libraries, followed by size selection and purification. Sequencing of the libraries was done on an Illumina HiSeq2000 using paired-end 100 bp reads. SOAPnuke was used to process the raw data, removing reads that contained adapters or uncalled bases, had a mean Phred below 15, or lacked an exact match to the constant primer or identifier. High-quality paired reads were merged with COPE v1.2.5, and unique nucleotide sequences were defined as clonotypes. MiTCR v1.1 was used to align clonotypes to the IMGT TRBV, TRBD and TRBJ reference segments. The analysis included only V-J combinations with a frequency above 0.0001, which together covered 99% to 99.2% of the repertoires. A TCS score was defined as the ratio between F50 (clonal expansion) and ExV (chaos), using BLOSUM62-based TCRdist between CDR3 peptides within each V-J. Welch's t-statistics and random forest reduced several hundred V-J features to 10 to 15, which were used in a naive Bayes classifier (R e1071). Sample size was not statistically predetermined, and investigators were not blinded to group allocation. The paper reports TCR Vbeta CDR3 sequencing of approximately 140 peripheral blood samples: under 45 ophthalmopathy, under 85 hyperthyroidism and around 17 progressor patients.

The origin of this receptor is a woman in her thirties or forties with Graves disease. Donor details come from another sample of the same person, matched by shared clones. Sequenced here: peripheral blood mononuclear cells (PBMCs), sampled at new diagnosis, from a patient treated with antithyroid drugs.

The DNA is as follows: TGTGCCAGCAGCCCGATGGGGGGTGCGGGCTTGGTCACTGAAGCTTTCTTT. It encodes CASSPMGGAGLVTEAFF. The V and J segments used are TRBV9 and TRBJ1-1, with TRBD1 as a weak D call on 5 bases. From its cysteine to its phenylalanine, the CDR3 spans 17 amino acids. Of all the DNA, just the CDR3 is kept, 51 bases in frame from base 1. V is clipped by 4 bases and J by 4 bases, and the sequence between their germline boundaries is 23 bases long. Sequences SGDLS (CDR1) and YYNGEE (CDR2) are obtained from the germline V gene.